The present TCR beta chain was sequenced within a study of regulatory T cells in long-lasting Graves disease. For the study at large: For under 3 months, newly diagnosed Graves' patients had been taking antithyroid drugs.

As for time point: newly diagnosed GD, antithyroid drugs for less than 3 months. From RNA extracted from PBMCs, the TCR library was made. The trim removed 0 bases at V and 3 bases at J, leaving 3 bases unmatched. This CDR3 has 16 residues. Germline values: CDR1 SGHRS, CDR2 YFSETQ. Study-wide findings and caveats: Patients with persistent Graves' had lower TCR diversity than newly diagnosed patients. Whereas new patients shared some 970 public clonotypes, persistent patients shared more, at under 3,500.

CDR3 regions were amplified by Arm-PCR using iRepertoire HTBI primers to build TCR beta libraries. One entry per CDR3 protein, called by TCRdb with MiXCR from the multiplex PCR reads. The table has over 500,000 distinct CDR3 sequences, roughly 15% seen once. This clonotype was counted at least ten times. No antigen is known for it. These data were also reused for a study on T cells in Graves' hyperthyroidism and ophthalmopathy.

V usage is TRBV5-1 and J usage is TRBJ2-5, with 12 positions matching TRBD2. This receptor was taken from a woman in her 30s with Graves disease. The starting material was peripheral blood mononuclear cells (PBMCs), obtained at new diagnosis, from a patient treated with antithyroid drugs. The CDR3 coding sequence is TGCGCCAGCAGCTTGGAACTAGCGGGAGGCAAAGAGACCCAGTACTTC. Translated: CASSLELAGGKETQYF.